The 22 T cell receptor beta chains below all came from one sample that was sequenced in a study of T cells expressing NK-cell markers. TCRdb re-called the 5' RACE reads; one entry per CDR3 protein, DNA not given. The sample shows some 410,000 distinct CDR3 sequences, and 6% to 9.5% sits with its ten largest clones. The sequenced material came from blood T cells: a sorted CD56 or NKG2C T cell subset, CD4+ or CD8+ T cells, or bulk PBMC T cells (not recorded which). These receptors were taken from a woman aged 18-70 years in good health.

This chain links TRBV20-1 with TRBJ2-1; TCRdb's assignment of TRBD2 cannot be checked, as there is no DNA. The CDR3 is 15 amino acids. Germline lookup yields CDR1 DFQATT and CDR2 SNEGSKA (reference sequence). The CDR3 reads CSATKPGTSGGEQFF.

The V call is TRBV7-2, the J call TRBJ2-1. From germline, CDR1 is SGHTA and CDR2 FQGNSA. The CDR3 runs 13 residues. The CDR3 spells CASSLGNYNEQFF.

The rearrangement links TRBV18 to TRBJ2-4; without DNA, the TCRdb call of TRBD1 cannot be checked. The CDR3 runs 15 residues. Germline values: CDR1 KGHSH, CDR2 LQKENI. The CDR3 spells CASSLHQGGENIQYF.

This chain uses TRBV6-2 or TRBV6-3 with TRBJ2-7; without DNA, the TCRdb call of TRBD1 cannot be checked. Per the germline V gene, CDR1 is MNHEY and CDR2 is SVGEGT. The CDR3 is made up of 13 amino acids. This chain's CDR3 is CASSYAARVEQYF.

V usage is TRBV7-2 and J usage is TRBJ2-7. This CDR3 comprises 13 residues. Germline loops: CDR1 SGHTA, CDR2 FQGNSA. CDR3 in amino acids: CASSLSSEFEQYF.

CDR3 sequence: CSARGGVPVPTDTQYF. The chain combines TRBV20-1 with TRBJ2-3; there is no DNA to check the TCRdb D call of TRBD1. This CDR3 comprises 16 residues. Germline V gene data show CDR1 as DFQATT and CDR2 as SNEGSKA (reference sequence).

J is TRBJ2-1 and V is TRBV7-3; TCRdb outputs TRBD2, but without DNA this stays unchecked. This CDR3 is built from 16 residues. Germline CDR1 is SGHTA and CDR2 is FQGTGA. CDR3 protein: CASSLVAGGPNNEQFF.

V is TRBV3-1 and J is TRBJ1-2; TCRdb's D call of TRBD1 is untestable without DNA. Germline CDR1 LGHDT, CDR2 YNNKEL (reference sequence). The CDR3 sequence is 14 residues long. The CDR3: CASKPGTVNYGYTF. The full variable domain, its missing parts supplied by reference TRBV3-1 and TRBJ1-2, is DTAVSQTPKYLVTQMGNDKSIKCEQNLGHDTMYWYKQDSKKFLKIMFSYNNKELIINETVPNRFSPKSPDKAHLNLHINSLELGDSAVYFCASKPGTVNYGYTFGSGTRLTVV.

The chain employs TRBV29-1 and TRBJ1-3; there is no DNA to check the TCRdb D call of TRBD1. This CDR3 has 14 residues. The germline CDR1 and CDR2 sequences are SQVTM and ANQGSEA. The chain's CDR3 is CSVVTGVAGNTIYF. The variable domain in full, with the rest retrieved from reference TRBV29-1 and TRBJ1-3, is SAVISQKPSRDICQRGTSLTIQCQVDSQVTMMFWYRQQPGQSLTLIATANQGSEATYESGFVIDKFPISRPNLTFSTLTVSNMSPEDSSIYLCSVVTGVAGNTIYFGEGSWLTVV.

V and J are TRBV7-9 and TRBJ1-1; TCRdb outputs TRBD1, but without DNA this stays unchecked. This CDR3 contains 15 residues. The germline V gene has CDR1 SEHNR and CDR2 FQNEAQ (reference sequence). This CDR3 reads CASRSGTGGNTEAFF. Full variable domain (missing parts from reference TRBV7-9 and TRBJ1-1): DTGVSQNPRHKITKRGQNVTFRCDPISEHNRLYWYRQTLGQGPEFLTYFQNEAQLEKSRLLSDRFSAERPKGSFSTLEIQRTEQGDSAMYLCASRSGTGGNTEAFFGQGTRLTVV.

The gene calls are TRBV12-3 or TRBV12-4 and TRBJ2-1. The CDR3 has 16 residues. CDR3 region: CASNHRRITAYNEQFF.

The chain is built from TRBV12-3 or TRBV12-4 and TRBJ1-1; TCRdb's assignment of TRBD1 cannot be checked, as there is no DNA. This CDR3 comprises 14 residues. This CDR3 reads CASSSTGVNTEAFF.

The CDR3 sequence is CASSLAGTSAAETQYF. V usage is TRBV7-8 and J usage is TRBJ2-5; TCRdb gives TRBD2 as the D gene, but with no DNA this cannot be confirmed. The germline CDR1 and CDR2 sequences are SGHVS and FQNEAQ. The CDR3 has 16 amino acids.

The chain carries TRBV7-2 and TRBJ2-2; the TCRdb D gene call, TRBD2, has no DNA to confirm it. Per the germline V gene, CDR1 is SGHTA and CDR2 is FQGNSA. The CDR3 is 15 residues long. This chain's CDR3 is CASSLAGGPTGELFF.

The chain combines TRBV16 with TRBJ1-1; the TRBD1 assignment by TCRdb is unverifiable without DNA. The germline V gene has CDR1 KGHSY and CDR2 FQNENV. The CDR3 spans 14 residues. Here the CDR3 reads CASSQFRGGTEAFF.

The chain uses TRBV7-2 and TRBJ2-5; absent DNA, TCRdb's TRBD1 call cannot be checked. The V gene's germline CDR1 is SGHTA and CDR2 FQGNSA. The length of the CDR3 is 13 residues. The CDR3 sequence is CASSLRGPESQYF. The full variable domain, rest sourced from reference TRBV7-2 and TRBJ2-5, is GAGVSQSPSNKVTEKGKDVELRCDPISGHTALYWYRQSLGQGLEFLIYFQGNSAPDKSGLPSDRFSAERTGGSVSTLTIQRTQQEDSAVYLCASSLRGPESQYFGPGTRLLVL.

The CDR3 is CASSYSTENIQYF. The V and J genes are TRBV6-5 and TRBJ2-4. CDR1 is MNHEY and CDR2 is SVGAGI in the germline V gene. This CDR3 is built from 13 residues.

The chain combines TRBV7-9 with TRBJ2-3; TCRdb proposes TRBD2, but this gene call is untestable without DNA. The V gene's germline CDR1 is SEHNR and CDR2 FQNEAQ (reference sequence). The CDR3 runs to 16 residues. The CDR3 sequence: CASSLPRGGETDTQYF.

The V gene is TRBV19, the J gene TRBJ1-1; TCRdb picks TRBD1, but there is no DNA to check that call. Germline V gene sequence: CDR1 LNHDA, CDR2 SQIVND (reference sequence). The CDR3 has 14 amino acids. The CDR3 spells CASNVGQGNTEAFF.

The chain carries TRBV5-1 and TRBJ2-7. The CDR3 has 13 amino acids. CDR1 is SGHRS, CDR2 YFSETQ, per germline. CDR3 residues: CASSLPDSYEQYF.

CDR3 sequence reads: CASTDRTSYNEQFF. The chain recombines TRBV2 with TRBJ2-1; TCRdb gives TRBD2 as the D gene, but with no DNA this cannot be confirmed. The CDR3 extends over 14 amino acids. Germline-derived CDR1 and CDR2 are SNHLY and FYNNEI.

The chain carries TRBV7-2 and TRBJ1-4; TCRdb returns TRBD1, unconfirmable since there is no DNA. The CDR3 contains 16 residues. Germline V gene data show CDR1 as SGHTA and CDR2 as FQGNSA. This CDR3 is CASSPGGGRTNEKLFF.